The present TCR beta chain was sequenced within a study of blood T cell repertoires in COVID-19. Looking at the study overall: The study drew acute and convalescent COVID-19 samples from the United States, Italy and Spain.

Authors' processing steps: Amplifying reference gene primers gave estimates of nucleated cell counts. Profiling relied on immunoSEQ multiplex PCR, and the TCRdb table lists in-frame clones only, not all of them. The V and J calls and clone size come from that table; D and trimming were worked out from the DNA. The sample has 200,000 to 300,000 clones; 84% are singletons. This CDR3 has 14 amino acids. Per germline, CDR1 MDHEN and CDR2 SYDVKM. Trimming took 2 bases from V and 3 from J; bases not matched to a gene: 0. This chain uses TRBV28 with TRBJ2-7, with 11 bases lining up with TRBD2. Sequences were obtained from peripheral blood. This TCR came from a man aged 50 or older with acute or convalescent COVID-19. This CDR3 is CASSLTSGSYEQYF. The CDR3, as DNA: TGTGCCAGCAGTTTAACTAGCGGGAGCTACGAGCAGTACTTC.